Below, one T cell receptor (beta chain) is given with its context. The antigen is undetermined. At one end the junction does not follow the germline gene, possibly because of a read error. This specimen comes from a study of memory CD4+ T cells and cytomegalovirus serostatus. Study details: Donors were healthy Belgian adults, about ten CMV seropositive and approximately 23 seronegative.

Study-level results: CD4+ memory repertoires contained 67 of 164 reported CMV TCRbeta sequences.

Single viable CD3+CD4+CD8-CD45RO+ cells were sorted as the memory CD4+ T cells. Total CD4+ T cells were enriched by CD4 positive selection. Sequencing used immunoSEQ multiplex PCR; TCRdb keeps in-frame clones, though not all of them. The repertoire holds 40,000 to 60,000 clones, with more than 70% as singletons. The sequence came from an adult in good health and CMV-seronegative. The sequencing sample was made of memory CD4+ T cells from blood.

The CDR3 protein is CASSQFWSGQPNAGELFF. CDR3 nucleotide sequence: TGCGCCAGCAGCCAATTTTGGTCGGGGCAGCCGAACGCCGGGGAGCTGTTTTTT. The chain uses TRBV4-1 and TRBJ2-2; either TRBD1 or TRBD2 may supply D (5 bases each). The CDR3 runs to 18 residues. CDR1 and CDR2 (germline): MGHRA, YSYEKL.